Listed here are 14 T cell receptor beta chains from one sample, sequenced in a study of blood T cell repertoires in COVID-19 (dated by TCRdb to about 2020). Library preparation was by the immunoSEQ multiplex PCR assay. TCRdb obtained this table from immuneACCESS and retained in-frame rearrangements with V and J assigned. These tables miss some clones; where compared with another copy, unresolved V genes account for less than half of the shortfall, and the remainder is unexplained. This sample has just over 350,000 clones in its table, and 75% to 90% of those were observed once. The ten largest clones capture under 8.5% of the sample. The sample consisted of peripheral blood. The receptors originated from a woman aged 55-69 years with COVID-19, enrolled during active disease.

The rearrangement joins TRBV9 to TRBJ2-2; 8 bases align to TRBD2. The trim removed 1 base at V and 5 bases at J, leaving 1 base unmatched. Germline CDR1 reads SGDLS; CDR2 reads YYNGEE. The CDR3 sequence is 14 residues long. The CDR3 region is CASSVQRGTGELFF. CDR3 in DNA: TGTGCCAGCAGCGTACAGCGGGGGACCGGGGAGCTGTTTTTT.

The rearrangement uses TRBV4-1 and TRBJ2-2; 10 bases are a match to TRBD1. Losses at the gene ends were 2 bases for V and 3 bases for J; bases not matched to a gene: 3. Germline-derived CDR1 and CDR2 are MGHRA and YSYEKL. The CDR3 is 16 residues long. The CDR3 protein is CASSQRQGAYTGELFF. CDR3 sequence (DNA): TGCGCCAGCAGCCAAAGACAGGGGGCGTACACCGGGGAGCTGTTTTTT.

The V and J genes are TRBV6-5 and TRBJ1-3, with 8 positions matching TRBD1. This CDR3 region has 14 residues. With 6 bases clipped from V and 7 bases from J, the junction kept 8 bases outside the gene matches. Looked up from germline, CDR1 is MNHEY and CDR2 is SVGAGI. The CDR3 DNA sequence: TGTGCCAGCAGCCTAGCGGACAGGGTGAACACCATATATTTT. Translation: CASSLADRVNTIYF.

This chain uses TRBV24-1 with TRBJ2-1; TRBD2 might be the D (6 bases). V was clipped by 7 bases and J by 6 bases, with 18 bases between them. Germline loops: CDR1 KGHDR, CDR2 SFDVKD. The CDR3 is 15 residues long. The CDR3 DNA is TGTGCCACCAGCTCGGGGGAACTGACCGGCAATGAGCAGTTCTTC. As protein: CATSSGELTGNEQFF.

The CDR3 DNA is TGTGCCAGCAGCCCGACTAGCGGCGCAGATACGCAGTATTTT. Translation gives CASSPTSGADTQYF. The chain joins TRBV7-9 to TRBJ2-3; 9 nucleotides line up with TRBD2. CDR3 length: 14 residues. Unmatched junction bases numbered 4, after V lost 5 bases and J lost 4 bases. The germline CDR1 and CDR2 sequences are SEHNR and FQNEAQ (reference sequence).

This clone has only one observation. CDR3 sequence: CASRKGTGGDNEQFF. As DNA, the CDR3 is TGTGCCAGCAGGAAAGGGACAGGGGGGGACAATGAGCAGTTCTTC. The chain joins TRBV27 to TRBJ2-1; TRBD1 matches 11 bases. Germline loops: CDR1 MNHEY, CDR2 SMNVEV (reference sequence). Trimming took 6 bases from V and 5 from J; bases not matched to a gene: 6. The CDR3 spans 15 residues.

The rearrangement links TRBV5-8 to TRBJ1-2; tentative D call: TRBD1 (6 bases). Germline CDR1 SGHTS, CDR2 YDEGEE. The CDR3 runs 14 residues. V was clipped by 0 bases and J by 4 bases, with 10 bases between them. The CDR3 sequence is CASSLVRGFYGYTF. Here the CDR3 DNA reads TGTGCCAGCAGCTTGGTTAGGGGGTTCTATGGCTACACCTTC.

The CDR3 coding sequence is TGTGCCACCAGTGATTTAATGGCTAGCGGGGGATCCAATGAGCAGTTCTTC. Protein: CATSDLMASGGSNEQFF. This chain joins TRBV24-1 and TRBJ2-1, with 10 bases lining up with TRBD2. Germline lookup yields CDR1 KGHDR and CDR2 SFDVKD. J was trimmed by 6 bases and V by 1 base; bases with no gene match: 8. This CDR3 spans 17 amino acids.

V is TRBV11-2 and J is TRBJ1-1; D ambiguous. CDR1 and CDR2 (germline): SGHAT, FQNNGV. The CDR3 length is 14 residues. Trimming took 0 bases from V and 3 from J, leaving 8 bases between them. CDR3 amino acids: CASSLEGSHTEAFF. CDR3 nucleotide sequence: TGTGCCAGCAGCTTAGAGGGGAGTCACACTGAAGCTTTCTTT.

The rearrangement uses TRBV6-5 and TRBJ2-1, with a tentative D call TRBD2 (7 bases). Trimming left V 10 bases short and J 7 bases short, with 20 bases between. Germline values: CDR1 MNHEY, CDR2 SVGAGI. The CDR3 sequence is 14 residues long. The CDR3 region is CATFTGGIGNEQFF. CDR3 nucleotides: TGTGCCACCTTCACGGGGGGCATAGGAAATGAGCAGTTCTTC.

The chain carries TRBV28 and TRBJ2-7, with D perhaps TRBD1 (6 bases). Germline CDR1 MDHEN, CDR2 SYDVKM. V was shortened by 7 bases and J by 3 bases, with 10 bases between the two germline ends. This CDR3 comprises 12 residues. Here the CDR3 DNA reads TGTGCCAGCAAGGAACAGGGCTACGAGCAGTACTTC. Protein product: CASKEQGYEQYF.

This sequence joins TRBV9 and TRBJ2-5; 8 bases are a match to TRBD2. The junction had 9 bases not matched to a gene; V was cut back by 7 bases and J by 1 base. The CDR3 extends over 15 amino acids. CDR1 and CDR2 from the germline V gene are SGDLS and YYNGEE. The CDR3 loop reads CASGPGGGPQETQYF. CDR3 nucleotides: TGTGCCAGCGGGCCCGGCGGGGGGCCCCAAGAGACCCAGTACTTC.

The V call is TRBV18, the J call TRBJ1-1; the match to TRBD1 covers 10 bases. With 4 bases clipped from V and 3 bases from J, the junction kept 5 bases outside the gene matches. The CDR3 has 15 amino acids. Germline V CDR1 and CDR2: KGHSH, LQKENI. The CDR3 reads CASSLTGGSDTEAFF. The CDR3 DNA is TGTGCCAGCTCACTGACAGGGGGCTCGGACACTGAAGCTTTCTTT.

This sequence joins TRBV4-3 and TRBJ1-4; a weak D match, TRBD1 (6 bases). The CDR3 has 17 residues. V gave up 0 bases and J gave up 8 bases, with 19 bases separating them. Germline V CDR1 and CDR2: LGHNA, YSLEER. The CDR3 loop reads CASSQDPRAGAWEKLFF. The CDR3 DNA sequence: TGCGCCAGCAGCCAAGATCCGAGGGCAGGGGCTTGGGAAAAACTGTTTTTT.